The T cell receptor (beta chain) described here comes from a study of T cells expressing NK-cell markers (dated by TCRdb to the early 2020s). The study in broad terms: Three sorted T-cell subsets (CD3+CD56+NKG2C+, CD3+CD56+NKG2C- and CD3+CD56-NKG2C+) from 8 or 9 donors had their TCR beta-chain repertoires profiled. Illumina HiSeq 2000/2500, MiSeq or NextSeq was used to sequence libraries as 2 x 150 bp reads. Among the eight sequenced donors, seven were HCMV-seropositive and one was HCMV-seronegative. The study sequenced eight donors, all healthy volunteers chosen at random: three men and five women.

Instrument on record: Illumina HiSeq 2000. 5'RACE template switching, by which a universal primer site and unique molecular identifiers were added, was used to make TCR beta cDNA libraries. cDNA synthesis was primed from the TCR beta constant segment and was followed by two successive PCR amplification steps. On the authors' methods: MIGEC was used to demultiplex reads and group the reads by UMI, and MiTCR was used to assemble and quantify clonotypes. To exclude erroneous sequences, any TCR cDNA sequence not supported by at least two reads was discarded. The tcR package was used for downstream repertoire analysis, and clonotypes were matched between fractions using CDR3 nucleotide sequence together with V segment. VDJmatch was used to annotate antigen specificity against VDJdb, with one amino acid substitution in CDR3 allowed. TCRdb reprocessed the reads, reporting each CDR3 protein sequence once and no DNA. What appears here as the V and J calls and clone size reflects TCRdb's work, not the paper's. This sample's table has entries for fewer than 200,000 distinct CDR3 sequences. The ten largest clones add up to 15% to 20% of the sample.

Details on this clonotype: Its recognized antigen is unknown.

The CDR3 spans 15 residues, from the cysteine through the phenylalanine. DNA is not on record. Sequences MNHEY (CDR1) and SVGAGI (CDR2) are obtained from the germline V gene. To determine HCMV serostatus, a commercial ELISA kit was used to detect HCMV-specific IgG in serum. Ficoll density gradient centrifugation was used to isolate peripheral blood mononuclear cells from blood. Overall results and qualifications from the work: In about six donors, the dominant CD3+CD56+NKG2C+ clonotypes were found to rank among the top 10 CD8+ clonotypes and to make up about 1.0-7.0% of CD8+ T cells. Those dominant clonotypes were again the most abundant among CD3+CD56-NKG2C+ cells in four donors, at about 28.3-65%. Whether the expanded NKG2C-expressing T cell clones were specific for HCMV antigens was left unclear.

Sample: blood T cells: a sorted CD56 or NKG2C T cell subset, CD4+ or CD8+ T cells, or bulk PBMC T cells (not recorded which). The V gene is TRBV6-5 and the J gene is TRBJ1-2. This receptor was obtained from a woman aged 18-70 years in good health. The CDR3 reads CASSYELGANYGYTF.